The source of this T cell receptor beta chain is a study of cytomegalovirus exposure and HLA in healthy donors. TCRdb keeps only in-frame clones here, not all; method: immunoSEQ multiplex PCR. The sample contains about 250,000 clones, roughly 84% of which appear only once. The germline V and J ends were trimmed by 0 bases and 8 bases, with 9 bases remaining between them. CDR1 SGDLS and CDR2 YYNGEE come from the germline V gene. The CDR3 has 13 residues. V and J are TRBV9 and TRBJ1-5; D not resolved. The sequenced material came from PBMCs. The TCR comes from a man younger than 30 in good health and CMV-seropositive. The CDR3 loop reads CASSVGAKEPQHF. The CDR3 DNA sequence: TGTGCCAGCAGCGTAGGTGCCAAAGAGCCCCAGCATTTT.